What follows are 28 T cell receptor beta chains derived from one specimen sequenced in a study of blood T cells in healthy people across ages. Then a second PCR, running about 6 to 11 cycles, was carried out with a sample-barcoded 5' primer and a J-beta primer mix. TCRdb reprocessed the 5' RACE reads with MiXCR, giving one entry per CDR3 protein. The top ten hold roughly 22% of the sample, which has under 950,000 distinct CDR3 sequences, roughly 20% seen once. Sequences were obtained from blood. These receptors were obtained from a man in his sixties or seventies in good health.

This clonotype showed up just a few times. The chain couples TRBV6-6 to TRBJ2-7; 11 bases agree with TRBD2. Germline-derived CDR1 and CDR2 are MNHNY and SVGAGI (reference sequence). Unmatched junction bases numbered 4, after V lost 5 bases and J lost 4 bases. The CDR3 is 14 residues long. This CDR3 is CASSTTSGGYEQYF. CDR3 bases: TGTGCCAGCAGTACAACTAGCGGGGGTTACGAGCAGTACTTC.

The gene calls are TRBV14 and TRBJ2-1; 8 nucleotides match TRBD1. This CDR3 is built from 18 residues. CDR1 and CDR2 from the germline V gene are SGHDN and FVKESK. V gave up 0 bases and J gave up 3 bases; unmatched junction bases: 10. CDR3 protein: CASSQESGQGRLYNEQFF. The CDR3 DNA reads as TGTGCCAGCAGCCAAGAGTCCGGACAGGGTAGGCTCTACAATGAGCAGTTCTTC.

This clonotype was observed a few times. The chain is built from TRBV7-9 and TRBJ2-7; D not resolved. The J call is doubtful: the DNA matches TRBJ2-1 better. The CDR3 is 10 amino acids. Per germline, CDR1 SEHNR and CDR2 FQNEAQ (reference sequence). CDR3 region: CASGHNEQFF. CDR3 in DNA: TGTGCCAGCGGCCACAATGAGCAGTTCTTC.

DNA for the CDR3: TGTGCCAGCGGGACAGCCTCGACAATAACACCCCTCCACTTT. Protein: CASGTASTITPLHF. The chain employs TRBV6-2 or TRBV6-3 and TRBJ1-6; 7 bases fit TRBD1. Per the germline V gene, CDR1 is MNHEY and CDR2 is SVGEGT. The junction had 12 bases not matched to a gene; V was cut back by 8 bases and J by 11 bases. The CDR3 spans 14 residues.

About this clonotype itself: Sequence at one end of the junction differs from germline and may be a read error. The V call is TRBV27, the J call TRBJ1-1, with D perhaps TRBD1 (6 bases). Germline V gene lookup returns CDR1 MNHEY and CDR2 SMNVEV (reference sequence). The CDR3 sequence is 14 residues long. The DNA for the CDR3 is TGTGCCAGCAGTTTAATGGGGGCCAACACTGAAACTTTCTTT. It specifies CASSLMGANTETFF.

This clonotype appeared a few times. The chain carries TRBV7-8 and TRBJ2-1; D is possibly TRBD2 (5 bases). Germline-derived CDR1 and CDR2 are SGHVS and FQNEAQ. V was clipped by 4 bases and J by 5 bases, with 15 bases between them. The CDR3 length is 15 residues. CDR3 sequence reads: CASSSRGRENNEQFF. CDR3 DNA sequence: TGTGCCAGCAGCTCAAGAGGGAGAGAAAACAATGAGCAGTTCTTC. Full variable domain (missing parts from reference TRBV7-8 and TRBJ2-1): GAGVSQSPRYKVAKRGQDVALRCDPISGHVSLFWYQQALGQGPEFLTYFQNEAQLDKSGLPSDRFFAERPEGSVSTLKIQRTQQEDSAVYLCASSSRGRENNEQFFGPGTRLTVL.

The table lists this clonotype with a count of one. V and J are TRBV19 and TRBJ1-1, with TRBD1 matching 8 bases. The CDR3 length is 13 residues. J lost 1 base, V lost 11 bases, and 6 bases had no gene match. Per germline, CDR1 LNHDA and CDR2 SQIVND (reference sequence). CDR3 nucleotides: TGTGCCGTCGGCACAGGGGGGAACACTGAAGCTTTCTTT. Its translation: CAVGTGGNTEAFF.

This clonotype has just a few counts. The chain couples TRBV20-1 to TRBJ1-1, with a possible D match to TRBD1 (5 bases). CDR1 DFQATT and CDR2 SNEGSKA come from the germline V gene (reference sequence). The CDR3 is 13 residues long. V lost 1 base and J 3 bases, leaving 9 bases between the germline ends. CDR3 loop: CSARVSGDTEAFF. As DNA, the CDR3 is TGCAGTGCTAGAGTATCGGGGGACACTGAAGCTTTCTTT.

The gene calls are TRBV24-1 and TRBJ2-5; D ambiguous. The DNA end favors TRBJ2-7, so the J call may be wrong. This CDR3 comprises 12 residues. Germline V gene data show CDR1 as KGHDR and CDR2 as SFDVKD. This CDR3 is CATSGLGNEQYF. The DNA of the CDR3 is TGTGCCACCAGTGGGCTGGGGAACGAGCAGTACTTC.

This clonotype has more than one count but fewer than ten. V is TRBV20-1 and J is TRBJ1-1; 8 nucleotides align to TRBD1. Germline loops: CDR1 DFQATT, CDR2 SNEGSKA (reference sequence). This CDR3 is built from 14 residues. V dropped 3 bases and J dropped 2; count of bases not matched to a gene: 5. The CDR3 DNA reads as TGCAGTGCTAGTAGTCCAGGGGGCAACACTGAAGCTTTCTTT. Translating gives CSASSPGGNTEAFF.

The table lists this clonotype with many counts. As DNA, the CDR3 is TGTGCCAGCAGCTTGGGACAGGGGAACAATGAGCAGTTCTTC. Protein sequence: CASSLGQGNNEQFF. The J gene is TRBJ2-1, the V gene TRBV5-4; 8 bases are shared with TRBD1. Germline lookup yields CDR1 SGHNT and CDR2 YYREEE (reference sequence). V was pared by 0 bases and J by 5 bases, with 1 base of the junction left unmatched. This CDR3 contains 14 residues.

This clonotype turned up a few times. J is TRBJ2-3 and V is TRBV29-1; D is undetermined. V gave up 7 bases and J gave up 6 bases, with 20 bases separating them. CDR1 SQVTM and CDR2 ANQGSEA come from the germline V gene. The CDR3 covers 14 residues. The CDR3: CSAEWGSKTDTQYF. The CDR3 coding sequence is TGCAGCGCCGAGTGGGGTAGTAAAACGGATACGCAGTATTTT.

The chain links TRBV3-1 to TRBJ1-2; D is possibly TRBD1 (5 bases). CDR3 length equals 15 residues. Germline V gene lookup returns CDR1 LGHDT and CDR2 YNNKEL (reference sequence). With 4 bases removed from V and 6 bases from J, the gap between germline ends came to 18 bases. In DNA, the CDR3 is TGTGCCAGCAGCCTCCAAACCGGGACGGCTAATGGCTACACCTTC. This gives the protein CASSLQTGTANGYTF.

The chain has TRBV12-3 or TRBV12-4 and TRBJ1-6; D gene uncertain. V lost 6 bases to trimming and J lost 1 base, with 13 bases between them. This CDR3 region has 16 residues. The CDR3 DNA sequence: TGTGCCAGCAGACAATCCGGGAATTCCTATAATTCACCCCTCCACTTT. It specifies CASRQSGNSYNSPLHF.

J is TRBJ1-6 and V is TRBV2; D might be TRBD1 (5 bases). Looked up from germline, CDR1 is SNHLY and CDR2 is FYNNEI. This CDR3 has 13 residues. The ends were cut back, 10 bases at V and 7 bases at J, with 14 bases in the middle. The CDR3, as DNA: TGTGCCACCACGAGAGGGGACAATTCACCCCTCCACTTT. It specifies CATTRGDNSPLHF.

This clonotype came up a few times. The rearrangement links TRBV18 to TRBJ1-3; D remains ambiguous. The CDR3 contains 16 residues. The ends were cut back, 2 bases at V and 0 bases at J, with 11 bases in the middle. CDR1 and CDR2 from the germline V gene are KGHSH and LQKENI. For the CDR3, the DNA is TGTGCCAGCTCACCAATCGCCCCGAGCTCTGGAAACACCATATATTTT. As protein: CASSPIAPSSGNTIYF.

This clonotype was observed a few times. The rearrangement links TRBV6-6 to TRBJ1-4, with D tentatively TRBD1 (6 bases). CDR3 length: 12 amino acids. CDR1 and CDR2 (germline): MNHNY, SVGAGI (reference sequence). V gave up 7 bases and J gave up 6 bases, with 9 bases separating them. Here the CDR3 reads CASKGHYEKLFF. Here the CDR3 DNA reads TGTGCCAGCAAGGGACACTATGAAAAACTGTTTTTT.

This clonotype was seen a handful of times. The V call is TRBV12-3 or TRBV12-4, the J call TRBJ2-3; D is perhaps TRBD1 or TRBD2 (5 bases each). Deletions cut 1 base from V and 2 bases from J, with 13 bases between. The CDR3 contains 16 residues. CDR3 DNA: TGTGCCAGCAGTTTAGTGGGACCCCTCTCCACAGATACGCAGTATTTT. This sequence encodes CASSLVGPLSTDTQYF.

This clonotype was detected only a few times. The V gene is TRBV2, the J gene TRBJ1-5; D gene unclear. CDR3 length equals 13 residues. In germline, CDR1 is SNHLY, CDR2 FYNNEI. Trimming took 7 bases from V and 4 from J, leaving 11 bases between them. CDR3 DNA sequence: TGTGCCAGCATGGCGACAAGAAATCAGCCCCAGCATTTT. Translated: CASMATRNQPQHF.

The chain carries TRBV5-1 and TRBJ2-1; 13 bases are shared with TRBD2. The germline CDR1 and CDR2 sequences are SGHRS and YFSETQ. The CDR3 sequence is 19 residues long. V was clipped by 3 bases and J by 4 bases; unmatched bases: 13. The CDR3 is CASSSLTSGRSPRYNEQFF. The CDR3 DNA reads TGCGCCAGCAGCTCTCTGACTAGCGGGAGGTCCCCCCGTTACAATGAGCAGTTCTTC.

This clonotype was recorded a few times. J is TRBJ2-6 and V is TRBV12-3 or TRBV12-4, with D unclear. The CDR3 sequence is 19 residues long. Between the trimmed V and J ends, which lost 2 bases and 0 bases, there was a span of 17 bases. CDR3 coding DNA: TGTGCCAGCAGTTTAACCCCACAGTCCCGAAGCTCTGGGGCCAACGTCCTGACTTTC. As protein: CASSLTPQSRSSGANVLTF.

The genes are TRBV19 and TRBJ2-1; 11 nucleotides agree with TRBD2. The germline V gene has CDR1 LNHDA and CDR2 SQIVND (reference sequence). The CDR3 consists of 15 residues. V lost 5 bases to trimming and J lost 4 bases; unmatched junction nucleotides: 4. Here the CDR3 DNA reads TGTGCCAGTAGTTGGGGGACTAGCGGATACAATGAGCAGTTCTTC. Its protein product is CASSWGTSGYNEQFF.

The genes are TRBV20-1 and TRBJ2-7; 7 bases are shared with TRBD2. The germline V gene encodes CDR1 DFQATT and CDR2 SNEGSKA (reference sequence). After removal of 0 bases from V and 5 bases from J, the junction contained 10 bases not matched to a gene. This CDR3 is built from 15 residues. In nucleotides, the CDR3 is TGCAGTGCTAGAGACCGGGGAGGGAGTGGGAACGAGCAGTACTTC. Protein sequence: CSARDRGGSGNEQYF.

A word on this clonotype: At one end, the junction sequence differs from germline, possibly due to a read error. The J gene is TRBJ2-1, the V gene TRBV12-3 or TRBV12-4, with D perhaps TRBD1 or TRBD2 (5 bases each). The CDR3 length is 15 residues. CDR3 bases: TGTGCCAGCAGCCTCCCGCCGGGGACGGTAAATGGGCAGTTCTTC. Its translation: CASSLPPGTVNGQFF.

The chain has TRBV29-1 and TRBJ2-5, with 11 bases fitting TRBD2. J was trimmed by 7 bases and V by 4 bases; bases with no gene match: 17. The CDR3 totals 17 residues. Germline V gene data show CDR1 as SQVTM and CDR2 as ANQGSEA. The CDR3 coding sequence is TGCAGCGTTGTTGGAAGTGGGGGGACTAGCGGCTGGTTGACCCAGTACTTC. It yields the protein CSVVGSGGTSGWLTQYF. The full variable domain, its missing parts supplied by reference TRBV29-1 and TRBJ2-5, is SAVISQKPSRDICQRGTSLTIQCQVDSQVTMMFWYRQQPGQSLTLIATANQGSEATYESGFVIDKFPISRPNLTFSTLTVSNMSPEDSSIYLCSVVGSGGTSGWLTQYFGPGTRLLVL.

This clonotype came up a few times. The chain is built from TRBV28 and TRBJ2-1, with a possible D match to TRBD1 (6 bases). The J call could be wrong; TRBJ2-7 is a better fit for the DNA end. The CDR3 totals 14 residues. The V gene's germline CDR1 is MDHEN and CDR2 SYDVKM. DNA for the CDR3: TGTGCCAGCAGTGAGCCGAGGGGGTCCTACGAGCAGTACTTC. This encodes CASSEPRGSYEQYF.

The chain combines TRBV5-1 with TRBJ2-4, with 8 bases matching TRBD2. The germline gives CDR1 SGHRS, CDR2 YFSETQ. V lost 4 bases and J lost 7; bases outside the gene matches: 7. The CDR3 runs 14 residues. The CDR3 sequence is CASSDREGPNIQYF. CDR3 DNA sequence: TGCGCCAGCAGCGACCGGGAGGGACCCAACATTCAGTACTTC. Supplemented by reference TRBV5-1 and TRBJ2-4, the full variable domain reads KAGVTQTPRYLIKTRGQQVTLSCSPISGHRSVSWYQQTPGQGLQFLFEYFSETQRNKGNFPGRFSGRQFSNSRSEMNVSTLELGDSALYLCASSDREGPNIQYFGAGTRLSVL.

There are a few counts of this clonotype. The rearrangement links TRBV7-9 to TRBJ1-5; maybe TRBD1 (5 bases). V lost 9 bases, J lost 0 bases, and 9 bases lay in between. The CDR3 is 13 residues long. Germline V CDR1 and CDR2: SEHNR, FQNEAQ (reference sequence). The CDR3 bases are TGTGCCAGAGGGACGTATAGCAATCAGCCCCAGCATTTT. Translated, it gives CARGTYSNQPQHF.